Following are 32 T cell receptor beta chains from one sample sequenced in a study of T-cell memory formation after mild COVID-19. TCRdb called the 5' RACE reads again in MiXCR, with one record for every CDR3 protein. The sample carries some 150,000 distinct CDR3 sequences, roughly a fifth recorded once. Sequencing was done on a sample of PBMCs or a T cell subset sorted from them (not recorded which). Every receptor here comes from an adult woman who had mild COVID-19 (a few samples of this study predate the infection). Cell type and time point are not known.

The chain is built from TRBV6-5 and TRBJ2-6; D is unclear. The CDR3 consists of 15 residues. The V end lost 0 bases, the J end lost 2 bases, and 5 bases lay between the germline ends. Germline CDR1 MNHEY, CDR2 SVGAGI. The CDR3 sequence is CASSYSMAGANVLTF. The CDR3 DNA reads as TGTGCCAGCAGTTACTCGATGGCTGGGGCCAACGTCCTGACTTTC.

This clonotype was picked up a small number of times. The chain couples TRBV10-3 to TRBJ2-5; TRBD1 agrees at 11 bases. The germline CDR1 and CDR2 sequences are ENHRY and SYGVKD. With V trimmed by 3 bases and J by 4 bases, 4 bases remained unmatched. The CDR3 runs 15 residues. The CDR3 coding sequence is TGTGCCATCAGTGACTACGGACAGGGGGCAGAGACCCAGTACTTC. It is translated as CAISDYGQGAETQYF.

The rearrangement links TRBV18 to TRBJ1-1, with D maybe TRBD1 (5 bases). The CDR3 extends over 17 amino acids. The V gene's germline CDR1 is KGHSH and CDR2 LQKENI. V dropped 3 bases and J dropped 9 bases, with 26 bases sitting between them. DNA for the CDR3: TGTGCCAGCTCACCCACCTCCTGGGAGGGACCGAAAGTTAAAGCTTTCTTT. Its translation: CASSPTSWEGPKVKAFF.

The CDR3 DNA follows: TGCAGTGCCAAGCGACAGGGGGCCTCGTCGAACACTGAAGCTTTCTTT. Protein sequence: CSAKRQGASSNTEAFF. V and J are TRBV20-1 and TRBJ1-1, with 10 positions matching TRBD1. The germline V gene encodes CDR1 DFQATT and CDR2 SNEGSKA (reference sequence). The CDR3 runs 16 residues. Trimming removed 6 bases from V and 1 base from J; junction bases left unmatched: 11.

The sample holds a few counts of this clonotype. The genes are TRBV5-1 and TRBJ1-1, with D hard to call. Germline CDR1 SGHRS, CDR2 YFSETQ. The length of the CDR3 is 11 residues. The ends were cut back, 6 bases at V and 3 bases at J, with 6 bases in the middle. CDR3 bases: TGCGCCAGCAACTCGGACACTGAAGCTTTCTTT. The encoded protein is CASNSDTEAFF. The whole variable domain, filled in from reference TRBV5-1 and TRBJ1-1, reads KAGVTQTPRYLIKTRGQQVTLSCSPISGHRSVSWYQQTPGQGLQFLFEYFSETQRNKGNFPGRFSGRQFSNSRSEMNVSTLELGDSALYLCASNSDTEAFFGQGTRLTVV.

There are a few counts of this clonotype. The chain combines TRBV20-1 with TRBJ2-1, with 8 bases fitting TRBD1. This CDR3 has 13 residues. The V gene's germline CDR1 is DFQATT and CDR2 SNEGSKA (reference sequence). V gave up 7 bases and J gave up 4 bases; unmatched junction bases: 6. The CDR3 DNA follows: TGCAGTGTCCCGGGACAGGTATACAATGAGCAGTTCTTC. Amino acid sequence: CSVPGQVYNEQFF.

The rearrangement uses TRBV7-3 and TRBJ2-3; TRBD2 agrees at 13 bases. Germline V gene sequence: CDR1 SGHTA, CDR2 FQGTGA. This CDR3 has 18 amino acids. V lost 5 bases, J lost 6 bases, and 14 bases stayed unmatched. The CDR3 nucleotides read TGTGCCAGCAGCCCCGGACTAGCGGGAGTCATGCATTCGGATACGCAGTATTTT. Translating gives CASSPGLAGVMHSDTQYF.

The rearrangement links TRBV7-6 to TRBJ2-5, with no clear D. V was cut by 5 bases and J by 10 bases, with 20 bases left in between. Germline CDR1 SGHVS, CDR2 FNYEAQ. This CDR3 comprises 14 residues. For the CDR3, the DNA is TGTGCCAGCAGCAAAGCCCCCCAGGCGTTAGGCCAGTACTTC. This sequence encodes CASSKAPQALGQYF.

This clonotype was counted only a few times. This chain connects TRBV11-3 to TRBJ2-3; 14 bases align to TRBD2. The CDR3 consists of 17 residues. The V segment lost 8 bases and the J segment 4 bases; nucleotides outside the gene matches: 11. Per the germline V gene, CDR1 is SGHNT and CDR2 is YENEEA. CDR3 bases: TGTGCCAGCGGCACAGGGACTAGCGGGGGACCTTCAGATACGCAGTATTTT. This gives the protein CASGTGTSGGPSDTQYF.

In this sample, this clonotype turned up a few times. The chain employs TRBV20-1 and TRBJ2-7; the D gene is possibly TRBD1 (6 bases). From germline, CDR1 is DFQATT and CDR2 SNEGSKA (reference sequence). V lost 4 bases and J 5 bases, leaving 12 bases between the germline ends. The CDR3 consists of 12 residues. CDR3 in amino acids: CSATQGLHEQYF. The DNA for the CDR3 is TGCAGTGCTACTCAGGGGCTCCACGAGCAGTACTTC.

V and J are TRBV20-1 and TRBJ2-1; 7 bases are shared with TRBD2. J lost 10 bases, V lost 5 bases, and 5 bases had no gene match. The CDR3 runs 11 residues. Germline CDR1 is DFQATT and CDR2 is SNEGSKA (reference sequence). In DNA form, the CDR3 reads TGCAGTGCTGTCCGACTAGCAGAGCAGTTCTTC. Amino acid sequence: CSAVRLAEQFF.

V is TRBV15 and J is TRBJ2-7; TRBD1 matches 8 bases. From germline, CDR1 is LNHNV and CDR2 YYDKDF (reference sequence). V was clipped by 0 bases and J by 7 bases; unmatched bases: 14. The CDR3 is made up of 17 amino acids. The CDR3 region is CATSRDGGQGSLGEQYF. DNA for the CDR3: TGTGCCACCAGCAGAGACGGAGGACAGGGCAGCCTTGGGGAGCAGTACTTC.

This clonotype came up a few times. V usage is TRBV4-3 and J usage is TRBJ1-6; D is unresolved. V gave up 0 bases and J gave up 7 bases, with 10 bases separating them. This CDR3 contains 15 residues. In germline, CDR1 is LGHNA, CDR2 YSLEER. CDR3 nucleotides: TGCGCCAGCAGCCAAGAGTGGGTTACCAATTCACCCCTCCACTTT. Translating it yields CASSQEWVTNSPLHF.

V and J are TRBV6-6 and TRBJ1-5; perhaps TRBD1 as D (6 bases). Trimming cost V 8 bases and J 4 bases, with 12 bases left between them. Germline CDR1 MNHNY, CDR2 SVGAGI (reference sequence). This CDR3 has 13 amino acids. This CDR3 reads CASFLGGNQPQHF. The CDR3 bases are TGTGCCAGCTTTCTAGGGGGGAATCAGCCCCAGCATTTT.

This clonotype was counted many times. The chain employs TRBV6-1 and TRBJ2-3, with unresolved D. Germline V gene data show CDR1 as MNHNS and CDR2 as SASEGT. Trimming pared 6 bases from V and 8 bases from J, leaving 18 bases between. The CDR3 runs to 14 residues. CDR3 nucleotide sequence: TGTGCCAGCAGAGAGTCCCCGCGTGGTGGTACGCAGTATTTT. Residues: CASRESPRGGTQYF.

The CDR3 DNA sequence: TGTGCCAGCAGTTACTGGGACTCCGGCCACCTCGTCGTTTACACCTTC. Translating it yields CASSYWDSGHLVVYTF. The V call is TRBV6-2 or TRBV6-3, the J call TRBJ1-2, with D perhaps matching TRBD1 (5 bases). The V gene's germline CDR1 is MNHEY and CDR2 SVGEGT. The V end was cut by 1 base, the J end by 11 bases, with 23 bases between. The CDR3 totals 16 residues.

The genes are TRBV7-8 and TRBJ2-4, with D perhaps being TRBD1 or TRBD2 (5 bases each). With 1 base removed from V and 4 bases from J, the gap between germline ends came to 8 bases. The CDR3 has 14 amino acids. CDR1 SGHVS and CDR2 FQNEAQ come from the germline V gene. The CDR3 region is CASSLGGDKNIQYF. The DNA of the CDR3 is TGTGCCAGCAGCTTAGGAGGGGATAAAAACATTCAGTACTTC.

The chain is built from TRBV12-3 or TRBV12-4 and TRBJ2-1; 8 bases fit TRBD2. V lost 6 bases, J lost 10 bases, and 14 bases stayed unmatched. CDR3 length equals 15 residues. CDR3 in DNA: TGTGCCAGCAGCCCCGGGACTAGTCGGGTCATGGAGCAGTTCTTC. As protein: CASSPGTSRVMEQFF.

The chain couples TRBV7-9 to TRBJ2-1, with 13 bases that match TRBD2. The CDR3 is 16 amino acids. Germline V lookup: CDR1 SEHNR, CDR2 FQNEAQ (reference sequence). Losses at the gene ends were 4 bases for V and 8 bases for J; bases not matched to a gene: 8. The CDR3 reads CASSSGLAGDVDEQFF. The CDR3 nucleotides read TGTGCCAGCAGCTCTGGACTAGCGGGAGATGTGGATGAGCAGTTCTTC.

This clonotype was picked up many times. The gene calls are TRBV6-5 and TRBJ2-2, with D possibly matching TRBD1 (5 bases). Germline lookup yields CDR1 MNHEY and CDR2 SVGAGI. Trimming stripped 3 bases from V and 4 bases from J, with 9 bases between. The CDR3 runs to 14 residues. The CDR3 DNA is TGTGCCAGCAGTTATGGCAGGGTCACCGGGGAGCTGTTTTTT. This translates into CASSYGRVTGELFF.

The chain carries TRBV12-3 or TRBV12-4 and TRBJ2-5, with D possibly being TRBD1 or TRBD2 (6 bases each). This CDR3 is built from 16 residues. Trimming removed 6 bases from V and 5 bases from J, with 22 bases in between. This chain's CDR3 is CASRPYVTGSGETQYF. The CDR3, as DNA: TGTGCCAGCAGACCCTACGTAACAGGGAGCGGGGAGACCCAGTACTTC.

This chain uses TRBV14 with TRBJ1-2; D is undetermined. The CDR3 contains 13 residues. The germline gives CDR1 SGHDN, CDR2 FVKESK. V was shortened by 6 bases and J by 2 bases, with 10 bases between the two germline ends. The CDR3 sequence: CASSLQTNYGYTF. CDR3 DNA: TGTGCCAGCAGTCTACAGACAAACTATGGCTACACCTTC.

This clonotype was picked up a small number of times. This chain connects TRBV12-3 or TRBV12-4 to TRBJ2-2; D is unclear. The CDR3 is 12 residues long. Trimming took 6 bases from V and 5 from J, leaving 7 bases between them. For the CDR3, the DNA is TGTGCCAGCAGACAATTGACCGGGGAGCTGTTTTTT. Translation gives CASRQLTGELFF.

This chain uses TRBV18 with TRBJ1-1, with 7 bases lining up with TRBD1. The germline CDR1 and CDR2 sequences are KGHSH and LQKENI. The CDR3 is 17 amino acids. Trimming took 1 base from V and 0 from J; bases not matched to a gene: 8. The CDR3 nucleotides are TGTGCCAGCTCACCACGGACAGGAAAACACATGAACACTGAAGCTTTCTTT. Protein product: CASSPRTGKHMNTEAFF.

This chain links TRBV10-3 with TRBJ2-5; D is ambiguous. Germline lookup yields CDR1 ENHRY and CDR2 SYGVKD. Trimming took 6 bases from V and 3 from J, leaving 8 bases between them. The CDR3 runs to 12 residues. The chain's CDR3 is CAISQVEETQYF. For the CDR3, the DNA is TGTGCCATCAGCCAGGTCGAAGAGACCCAGTACTTC.

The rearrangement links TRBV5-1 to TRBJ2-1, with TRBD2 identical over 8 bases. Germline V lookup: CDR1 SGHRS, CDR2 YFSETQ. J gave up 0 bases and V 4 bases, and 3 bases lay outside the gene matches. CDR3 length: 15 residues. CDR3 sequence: CASSPSGSSYNEQFF. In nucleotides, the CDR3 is TGCGCCAGCAGCCCAAGCGGGAGCTCCTACAATGAGCAGTTCTTC.

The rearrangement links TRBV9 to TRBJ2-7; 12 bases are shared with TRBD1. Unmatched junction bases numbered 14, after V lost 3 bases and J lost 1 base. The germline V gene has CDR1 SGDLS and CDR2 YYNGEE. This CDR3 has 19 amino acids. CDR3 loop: CASSANPGTGGQGSYEQYF. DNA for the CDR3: TGTGCCAGCAGCGCCAACCCTGGGACAGGGGGCCAAGGGTCCTACGAGCAGTACTTC.

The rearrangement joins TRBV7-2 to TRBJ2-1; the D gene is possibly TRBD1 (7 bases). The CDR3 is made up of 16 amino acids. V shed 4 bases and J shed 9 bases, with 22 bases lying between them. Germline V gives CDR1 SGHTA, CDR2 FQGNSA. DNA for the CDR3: TGTGCCAGCAGCTCCAGGGGGAGGACCCCTTGGACTGAGCAGTTCTTC. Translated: CASSSRGRTPWTEQFF.

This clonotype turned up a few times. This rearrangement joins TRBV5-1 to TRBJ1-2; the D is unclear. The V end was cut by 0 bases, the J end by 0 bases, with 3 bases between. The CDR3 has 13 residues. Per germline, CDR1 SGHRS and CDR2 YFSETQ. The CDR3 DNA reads TGCGCCAGCAGCTTGGATACTAACTATGGCTACACCTTC. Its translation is CASSLDTNYGYTF.

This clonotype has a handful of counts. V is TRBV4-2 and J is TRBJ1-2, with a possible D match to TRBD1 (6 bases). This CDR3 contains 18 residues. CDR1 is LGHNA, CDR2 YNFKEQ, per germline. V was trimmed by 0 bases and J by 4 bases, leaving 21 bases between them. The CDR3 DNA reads TGTGCCAGCAGCCAAGAACGCCTAGGGGGTGGGATTCTCTATGGCTACACCTTC. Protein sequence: CASSQERLGGGILYGYTF.

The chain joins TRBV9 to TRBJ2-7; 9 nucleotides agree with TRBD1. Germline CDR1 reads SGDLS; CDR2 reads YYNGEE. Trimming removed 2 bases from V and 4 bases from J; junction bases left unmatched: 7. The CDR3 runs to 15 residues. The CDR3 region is CASSVDPQGAYEQYF. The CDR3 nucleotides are TGTGCCAGCAGCGTTGACCCACAGGGGGCGTACGAGCAGTACTTC.

CDR3: CASSSGLEAFF. CDR3 coding DNA: TGTGCCAGCTCATCCGGACTTGAAGCTTTCTTT. This rearrangement joins TRBV18 to TRBJ1-1; D is undetermined. CDR1 KGHSH and CDR2 LQKENI come from the germline V gene. The CDR3 consists of 11 residues. V dropped 5 bases and J dropped 7 bases, with 8 bases sitting between them.